These T cell receptor beta chains were read from a single sample in a study of blood T cell repertoires in COVID-19. Assay used: immunoSEQ multiplex PCR; TCRdb lists only in-frame clones, some missing. The sample lists fewer than 350,000 clones; about 89% were seen once. Sequencing was carried out using PBMCs or T cells enriched from blood (not recorded which). These receptors were obtained from a man in his 60s who had recovered from COVID-19. The CDR3 runs from the conserved cysteine through the conserved F or W. D genes are given only for firm matches. Expanded clones get a size class; other rows say once, few or many, or leave the size out.

d_gene: TRBD1; abundance: few; v_gene: TRBV14; j_gene: TRBJ1-2; CDR3aa: CASSQALLQGAEGYTF; CDR3nt: TGTGCCAGCAGCCAAGCTCTCCTACAGGGGGCGGAAGGCTACACCTTC
d_gene: TRBD1; abundance: NA; v_gene: TRBV11-3; j_gene: TRBJ2-3; CDR3aa: CASSGQGALDTQYF; CDR3nt: TGTGCCAGCAGCGGACAGGGGGCGTTGGATACGCAGTATTTT
d_gene: TRBD2; abundance: NA; v_gene: TRBV4-2; j_gene: TRBJ2-7; CDR3aa: CASSQSLAAYEQYF; CDR3nt: TGTGCCAGCAGCCAGTCACTAGCGGCCTACGAGCAGTACTTC
d_gene: TRBD1; abundance: once; v_gene: TRBV7-9; j_gene: TRBJ1-1; CDR3aa: CASSLAWDLEGANTEAFF; CDR3nt: TGTGCCAGCAGCTTAGCGTGGGACTTGGAGGGGGCAAACACTGAAGCTTTCTTT
d_gene: NA; abundance: NA; v_gene: TRBV2; j_gene: TRBJ2-1; CDR3aa: CASSGRLVVNNEQFF; CDR3nt: TGTGCCAGCAGTGGAAGGCTAGTCGTTAACAATGAGCAGTTCTTC
d_gene: NA; abundance: once; v_gene: TRBV7-6; j_gene: TRBJ1-3; CDR3aa: CASSTPTRSGPISGNTIYF; CDR3nt: TGTGCCAGCAGCACCCCGACAAGATCAGGGCCGATCTCTGGAAACACCATATATTTT
d_gene: NA; abundance: NA; v_gene: TRBV7-9; j_gene: TRBJ1-2; CDR3aa: CASSPALGGAQGYTF; CDR3nt: TGTGCCAGCAGCCCCGCCCTTGGAGGGGCGCAGGGCTACACCTTC
d_gene: NA; abundance: NA; v_gene: TRBV7-9; j_gene: TRBJ1-4; CDR3aa: CASSSRGTGTNEKLFF; CDR3nt: TGTGCCAGCAGCTCCCGTGGAACAGGAACTAATGAAAAACTGTTTTTT
d_gene: TRBD1; abundance: NA; v_gene: TRBV19; j_gene: TRBJ2-3; CDR3aa: CASPDRDRDTQYF; CDR3nt: TGTGCCAGCCCCGACAGGGATCGGGATACGCAGTATTTT
d_gene: NA; abundance: NA; v_gene: TRBV2; j_gene: TRBJ2-7; CDR3aa: CASIRGTIESYEQYF; CDR3nt: TGTGCCAGCATTAGAGGGACAATCGAGTCTTACGAGCAGTACTTC
d_gene: NA; abundance: NA; v_gene: TRBV7-2; j_gene: TRBJ2-5; CDR3aa: CASSLASQETQYF; CDR3nt: TGTGCCAGCAGCTTAGCTAGCCAAGAGACCCAGTACTTC
d_gene: TRBD2; abundance: NA; v_gene: TRBV7-2; j_gene: TRBJ2-5; CDR3aa: CASSYGTSGRRETQYF; CDR3nt: TGTGCCAGCAGCTACGGGACTAGCGGGAGGAGGGAGACCCAGTACTTC
d_gene: NA; abundance: few; v_gene: TRBV28; j_gene: TRBJ1-5; CDR3aa: CASSPPPGTPSSNQPQHF; CDR3nt: TGTGCCAGCAGCCCCCCGCCCGGGACACCCTCTAGCAATCAGCCCCAGCATTTT
d_gene: NA; abundance: few; v_gene: TRBV5-4; j_gene: TRBJ2-2; CDR3aa: CASSLALTGTRTGELFF; CDR3nt: TGTGCCAGCAGCTTGGCCTTGACGGGGACTCGCACCGGGGAGCTGTTTTTT
d_gene: NA; abundance: once; v_gene: TRBV10-1; j_gene: TRBJ1-2; CDR3aa: CATSVGRTGSYGYTF; CDR3nt: TGCGCCACATCGGTGGGTCGCACCGGGTCCTATGGCTACACCTTC
d_gene: NA; abundance: NA; v_gene: TRBV30; j_gene: TRBJ2-7; CDR3aa: CAWSEQGPYEQYF; CDR3nt: TGTGCCTGGAGTGAACAGGGACCCTACGAGCAGTACTTC
d_gene: TRBD2; abundance: NA; v_gene: TRBV6-1; j_gene: TRBJ2-6; CDR3aa: CASSERGGSGANVLTF; CDR3nt: TGTGCCAGCAGTGAACGGGGGGGCTCTGGGGCCAACGTCCTGACTTTC
d_gene: TRBD1; abundance: NA; v_gene: TRBV28; j_gene: TRBJ1-5; CDR3aa: CASSSPGQYSNQPQHF; CDR3nt: TGTGCCAGCAGTTCGCCGGGACAGTATAGCAATCAGCCCCAGCATTTT
d_gene: TRBD1; abundance: NA; v_gene: TRBV28; j_gene: TRBJ1-5; CDR3aa: CASSFDRGFNQPQHF; CDR3nt: TGTGCCAGCAGTTTTGACAGGGGGTTCAATCAGCCCCAGCATTTT
d_gene: TRBD1; abundance: NA; v_gene: TRBV27; j_gene: TRBJ2-4; CDR3aa: CASSPDRGPIQYF; CDR3nt: TGTGCCAGCAGTCCCGACAGGGGACCCATTCAGTACTTC
d_gene: TRBD1; abundance: NA; v_gene: TRBV30; j_gene: TRBJ1-4; CDR3aa: CAWSAYQGAGEKLFF; CDR3nt: TGTGCCTGGAGTGCTTACCAGGGGGCGGGCGAAAAACTGTTTTTT
d_gene: NA; abundance: NA; v_gene: TRBV28; j_gene: TRBJ1-2; CDR3aa: CASSLDTVNYGYTF; CDR3nt: TGTGCCAGCAGTCTTGACACAGTAAACTATGGCTACACCTTC
d_gene: TRBD2; abundance: NA; v_gene: TRBV6-5; j_gene: TRBJ2-1; CDR3aa: CASTELAGGPGEQFF; CDR3nt: TGTGCCAGCACAGAACTAGCGGGAGGGCCGGGTGAGCAGTTCTTC
d_gene: NA; abundance: NA; v_gene: TRBV6-5; j_gene: TRBJ2-3; CDR3aa: CALRAGSTDTQYF; CDR3nt: TGTGCCTTGAGGGCCGGATCCACAGATACGCAGTATTTT
d_gene: TRBD2; abundance: few; v_gene: TRBV28; j_gene: TRBJ2-2; CDR3aa: CASSRTWGRGTGELFF; CDR3nt: TGTGCCAGCAGCCGCACTTGGGGGAGGGGCACCGGGGAGCTGTTTTTT
d_gene: TRBD1; abundance: once; v_gene: TRBV25-1; j_gene: TRBJ2-6; CDR3aa: CASSERQTGGANVLTF; CDR3nt: TGTGCCAGCAGTGAGCGGCAGACAGGGGGGGCCAACGTCCTGACTTTC
d_gene: TRBD1; abundance: NA; v_gene: TRBV27; j_gene: TRBJ1-2; CDR3aa: CASRTLSGQGTDAEGYTF; CDR3nt: TGTGCCAGCAGAACCCTCTCGGGACAGGGAACAGATGCGGAGGGCTACACCTTC
d_gene: NA; abundance: NA; v_gene: TRBV10-3; j_gene: TRBJ1-3; CDR3aa: CAISAEGAGNTIYF; CDR3nt: TGTGCCATCAGTGCCGAAGGGGCTGGAAACACCATATATTTT
d_gene: TRBD1; abundance: once; v_gene: TRBV6-5; j_gene: TRBJ1-2; CDR3aa: CASRLQGSQGGYTF; CDR3nt: TGTGCCAGCAGATTACAGGGGAGTCAGGGTGGCTACACCTTC
d_gene: TRBD1; abundance: once; v_gene: TRBV6-5; j_gene: TRBJ1-1; CDR3aa: CASSWDSLNTEAFF; CDR3nt: TGTGCCAGCAGTTGGGACAGCCTGAACACTGAAGCTTTCTTT
d_gene: TRBD1; abundance: NA; v_gene: TRBV28; j_gene: TRBJ1-1; CDR3aa: CASGRQGWNTEAFF; CDR3nt: TGTGCCAGCGGAAGACAGGGCTGGAACACTGAAGCTTTCTTT
d_gene: TRBD2; abundance: NA; v_gene: TRBV6-2/TRBV6-3; j_gene: TRBJ2-1; CDR3aa: CASSYSPFIAGEQYEQFF; CDR3nt: TGTGCCAGCAGTTACTCACCCTTTATAGCGGGAGAGCAATATGAGCAGTTCTTC
d_gene: TRBD2; abundance: NA; v_gene: TRBV19; j_gene: TRBJ2-5; CDR3aa: CASNQPSGGSAQYF; CDR3nt: TGTGCCAGCAATCAGCCTAGCGGGGGCTCGGCCCAGTACTTC
d_gene: TRBD1; abundance: NA; v_gene: TRBV10-3; j_gene: TRBJ2-7; CDR3aa: CAISETGGAGEQYF; CDR3nt: TGTGCCATCAGCGAGACAGGGGGCGCGGGCGAGCAGTACTTC
d_gene: TRBD1; abundance: NA; v_gene: TRBV28; j_gene: TRBJ2-7; CDR3aa: CASSLWSTGTGPDEQYF; CDR3nt: TGTGCCAGCAGTTTATGGTCAACCGGGACAGGGCCGGATGAGCAGTACTTC
d_gene: TRBD2; abundance: NA; v_gene: TRBV28; j_gene: TRBJ2-5; CDR3aa: CASNTRGEGLETQYF; CDR3nt: TGTGCCAGCAATACACGGGGGGAGGGCCTTGAGACCCAGTACTTC
d_gene: NA; abundance: NA; v_gene: TRBV7-3; j_gene: TRBJ1-1; CDR3aa: CASSPSQGNTEAFF; CDR3nt: TGTGCCAGCAGCCCCAGCCAGGGGAACACTGAAGCTTTCTTT
d_gene: TRBD2; abundance: NA; v_gene: TRBV29-1; j_gene: TRBJ2-3; CDR3aa: CSVLVAGRTDTQYF; CDR3nt: TGCAGCGTTCTAGTAGCGGGCCGCACAGATACGCAGTATTTT
d_gene: NA; abundance: NA; v_gene: TRBV7-9; j_gene: TRBJ1-1; CDR3aa: CASSLGSGRGTEAFF; CDR3nt: TGTGCCAGCAGCTTAGGATCCGGGAGGGGCACTGAAGCTTTCTTT
d_gene: TRBD1; abundance: NA; v_gene: TRBV6-5; j_gene: TRBJ2-7; CDR3aa: CASSSRQGASYEQYF; CDR3nt: TGTGCCAGCAGTTCCCGACAGGGAGCGTCCTACGAGCAGTACTTC
d_gene: TRBD2; abundance: once; v_gene: TRBV5-6; j_gene: TRBJ2-1; CDR3aa: CASSFKSPRREWSYNEQFF; CDR3nt: TGTGCCAGCAGCTTCAAGAGCCCGCGGCGGGAGTGGTCCTACAATGAGCAGTTCTTC
d_gene: TRBD1; abundance: NA; v_gene: TRBV28; j_gene: TRBJ1-2; CDR3aa: CATFVGQNYGYTF; CDR3nt: TGTGCCACCTTCGTGGGACAGAACTATGGCTACACCTTC
d_gene: NA; abundance: NA; v_gene: TRBV19; j_gene: TRBJ2-1; CDR3aa: CASRGLSSYNEQFF; CDR3nt: TGTGCCAGTAGGGGGCTGAGCTCCTACAATGAGCAGTTCTTC
d_gene: TRBD2; abundance: NA; v_gene: TRBV2; j_gene: TRBJ2-5; CDR3aa: CASSETGTSSETQYF; CDR3nt: TGTGCCAGCAGTGAAACCGGGACTAGTTCCGAGACCCAGTACTTC
d_gene: TRBD2; abundance: NA; v_gene: TRBV25-1; j_gene: TRBJ2-2; CDR3aa: CASSVTSGKVGELFF; CDR3nt: TGTGCCAGCAGTGTGACTAGCGGGAAAGTCGGGGAGCTGTTTTTT
d_gene: TRBD2; abundance: NA; v_gene: TRBV30; j_gene: TRBJ2-5; CDR3aa: CAWSPLATSGQETQYF; CDR3nt: TGTGCCTGGAGCCCTCTCGCGACTAGCGGACAAGAGACCCAGTACTTC
d_gene: NA; abundance: once; v_gene: TRBV2; j_gene: TRBJ2-3; CDR3aa: CASSVRAITDTQYF; CDR3nt: TGTGCCAGCAGTGTCAGGGCGATCACAGATACGCAGTATTTT
d_gene: TRBD2; abundance: NA; v_gene: TRBV11-3; j_gene: TRBJ2-3; CDR3aa: CASSSSGSVSTDTQYF; CDR3nt: TGTGCCAGCAGCTCTAGCGGGAGCGTTTCGACAGATACGCAGTATTTT
d_gene: NA; abundance: NA; v_gene: TRBV28; j_gene: TRBJ2-5; CDR3aa: CASTRQLQETQYF; CDR3nt: TGTGCCAGCACCCGACAGCTCCAAGAGACCCAGTACTTC
d_gene: NA; abundance: NA; v_gene: TRBV19; j_gene: TRBJ2-7; CDR3aa: CAGPRCYEQYF; CDR3nt: TGTGCCGGGCCCCGGTGCTACGAGCAGTACTTC
d_gene: NA; abundance: NA; v_gene: TRBV18; j_gene: TRBJ1-1; CDR3aa: CASSPPSGRTEAFF; CDR3nt: TGTGCCAGCTCACCACCGTCTGGGAGAACTGAAGCTTTCTTT
d_gene: NA; abundance: NA; v_gene: TRBV5-1; j_gene: TRBJ2-5; CDR3aa: CASSLEGGREETQYF; CDR3nt: TGCGCCAGCAGCTTGGAGGGCGGCAGGGAAGAGACCCAGTACTTC
d_gene: NA; abundance: NA; v_gene: TRBV3-1/TRBV3-2; j_gene: TRBJ1-4; CDR3aa: CASSQIQGEKLFF; CDR3nt: TGTGCCAGCAGCCAGATACAGGGTGAAAAACTGTTTTTT